These T cell receptor beta chains were read from a single sample in a study of cytomegalovirus exposure and HLA in healthy donors. Produced via immunoSEQ multiplex PCR; TCRdb's table is partial and in-frame only. The table records fewer than 250,000 clones, 87% of them present only once. The sample taken for sequencing was PBMCs. These receptors were collected from a man aged 18 to 35 in good health and CMV-seronegative. Both conserved end residues are part of each CDR3. A D gene is named only where the DNA matches it firmly. Clone sizes are given selectively: once, few, many, or a class where the clone is expanded.

clone_size: once
j_call: TRBJ2-5
v_call: TRBV7-2
d_call: -
cdr3_aa: CASSPPTQRETQYF
cdr3_nt: TGTGCCAGCAGCCCGCCGACCCAGCGGGAGACCCAGTACTTC

clone_size: once
j_call: TRBJ1-4
v_call: TRBV15
d_call: -
cdr3_aa: CATRRGAATNEKLFF
cdr3_nt: TGTGCCACCAGGCGGGGGGCTGCAACTAATGAAAAACTGTTTTTT

clone_size: -
j_call: TRBJ2-5
v_call: TRBV7-2
d_call: -
cdr3_aa: CASSFYPPGNLETQYF
cdr3_nt: TGTGCCAGCAGCTTTTATCCCCCGGGAAATTTGGAGACCCAGTACTTC

clone_size: -
j_call: TRBJ2-1
v_call: TRBV7-2
d_call: -
cdr3_aa: CASSLEASEVNEQFF
cdr3_nt: TGTGCCAGCAGCTTAGAGGCTAGTGAAGTGAATGAGCAGTTCTTC

clone_size: once
j_call: TRBJ2-7
v_call: TRBV28
d_call: TRBD1
cdr3_aa: CASSGRDSYYEQYF
cdr3_nt: TGTGCCAGCAGTGGCCGGGACAGCTACTACGAGCAGTACTTC

clone_size: -
j_call: TRBJ2-6
v_call: TRBV10-2
d_call: -
cdr3_aa: CASSDWDFTGANVLTF
cdr3_nt: TGCGCCAGCAGTGACTGGGACTTTACTGGGGCCAACGTCCTGACTTTC

clone_size: -
j_call: TRBJ1-5
v_call: TRBV28
d_call: TRBD1
cdr3_aa: CASSTSGGGSQPQHF
cdr3_nt: TGTGCCAGCAGTACTTCAGGGGGTGGTAGTCAGCCCCAGCATTTT

clone_size: -
j_call: TRBJ2-7
v_call: TRBV6-6
d_call: -
cdr3_aa: CASSYGQAIYEQYF
cdr3_nt: TGTGCCAGCAGTTATGGGCAGGCCATCTACGAGCAGTACTTC

clone_size: many
j_call: TRBJ2-7
v_call: TRBV28
d_call: TRBD2
cdr3_aa: CASTSGGPYEQYF
cdr3_nt: TGTGCCAGCACAAGCGGGGGGCCCTACGAGCAGTACTTC

clone_size: -
j_call: TRBJ1-1
v_call: TRBV5-1
d_call: -
cdr3_aa: CASNSGDTEAFF
cdr3_nt: TGCGCCAGCAATTCGGGGGACACTGAAGCTTTCTTT

clone_size: -
j_call: TRBJ2-3
v_call: TRBV9
d_call: TRBD2
cdr3_aa: CASSTSGLAGTDTQYF
cdr3_nt: TGTGCCAGCAGCACTTCGGGACTAGCGGGCACAGATACGCAGTATTTT

clone_size: -
j_call: TRBJ1-2
v_call: TRBV4-1
d_call: TRBD1
cdr3_aa: CASSQSTGGVGGGYGYTF
cdr3_nt: TGCGCCAGCAGCCAATCGACAGGGGGCGTTGGTGGGGGCTATGGCTACACCTTC

clone_size: -
j_call: TRBJ1-2
v_call: TRBV6-6
d_call: TRBD1
cdr3_aa: CASSYATGNGYTF
cdr3_nt: TGTGCCAGCAGTTACGCGACAGGGAATGGCTACACCTTC

clone_size: -
j_call: TRBJ1-2
v_call: TRBV29-1
d_call: -
cdr3_aa: CSVERKSGQYGYTF
cdr3_nt: TGCAGCGTTGAAAGGAAGTCAGGCCAATATGGCTACACCTTC

clone_size: -
j_call: TRBJ2-1
v_call: TRBV6-4
d_call: TRBD2
cdr3_aa: CASSETSGSLNEQFF
cdr3_nt: TGTGCCAGCAGTGAAACTAGCGGGAGTCTTAATGAGCAGTTCTTC

clone_size: -
j_call: TRBJ1-6
v_call: TRBV6-1
d_call: TRBD1
cdr3_aa: CASSGTGGSSYNSPLHF
cdr3_nt: TGTGCCAGCAGTGGAACAGGGGGCAGCTCCTATAATTCACCCCTCCACTTT

clone_size: -
j_call: TRBJ1-1
v_call: TRBV5-1
d_call: -
cdr3_aa: CASSFDSGGTEAFF
cdr3_nt: TGCGCCAGCAGCTTTGACAGTGGGGGGACTGAAGCTTTCTTT

clone_size: -
j_call: TRBJ1-4
v_call: TRBV2
d_call: -
cdr3_aa: CASRLRDTESEKLFF
cdr3_nt: TGTGCCAGCAGACTCCGGGACACGGAAAGTGAAAAACTGTTTTTT

clone_size: -
j_call: TRBJ2-1
v_call: TRBV5-1
d_call: TRBD2
cdr3_aa: CASSPDTTSGRNEQFF
cdr3_nt: TGCGCCAGCAGCCCCGATACCACTAGCGGGCGGAATGAGCAGTTCTTC

clone_size: -
j_call: TRBJ2-1
v_call: TRBV25-1
d_call: TRBD1
cdr3_aa: CASQTGGSYNEQFF
cdr3_nt: TGTGCCAGCCAGACAGGGGGCTCCTACAATGAGCAGTTCTTC

clone_size: -
j_call: TRBJ2-1
v_call: TRBV28
d_call: -
cdr3_aa: CASSLSDLAYNEQFF
cdr3_nt: TGTGCCAGCAGTTTATCGGATCTAGCATACAATGAGCAGTTCTTC

clone_size: -
j_call: TRBJ1-3
v_call: TRBV5-1
d_call: -
cdr3_aa: CASSLDRQVAFSGNTIYF
cdr3_nt: TGCGCCAGCAGCTTGGATCGGCAGGTTGCTTTCTCTGGAAACACCATATATTTT

clone_size: -
j_call: TRBJ2-5
v_call: TRBV6-1
d_call: -
cdr3_aa: CASSELGSQETQYF
cdr3_nt: TGTGCCAGCAGTGAATTGGGCAGCCAAGAGACCCAGTACTTC

clone_size: once
j_call: TRBJ1-6
v_call: TRBV7-2
d_call: -
cdr3_aa: CASSFSTGLSSPLHF
cdr3_nt: TGTGCCAGCAGCTTTTCCACAGGGCTAAGTTCACCCCTCCACTTT